One T cell receptor (beta chain) is described in this entry. Its recognized antigen is unknown. No quality values exist for individual bases; no much larger clone is one base distant. The germline V gene yields SGHDT for CDR1 and YYEEEE for CDR2. There are 16 amino acids in the CDR3, from cysteine to phenylalanine inclusive. The entry retains the CDR3 DNA only, 48 bases that are in frame from base 1. Genomic DNA was extracted from sorted cells for sequencing of the TCRbeta CDR3 region. The immunoSEQ Assay was used to sequence the TCRbeta CDR3 regions. TCRdb re-hosts the immuneACCESS table, in-frame sequences only. Its copies lack some clones; in the studies checked, an unresolved V gene accounts for under half of them, and the cause for the rest is not known. The sample contains under 75,000 clones, roughly 92% of them found a single time. The top ten hold 6% to 8.5% of the sample. This sample is part of a study of OX40 agonist ivuxolimab in advanced cancers. Some background on the complete study: Ivuxolimab was an agonistic, fully human IgG2 monoclonal antibody directed against OX40 (CD134), a costimulatory receptor. Peripheral TCRbeta sequencing aimed to test whether ivuxolimab altered TCR sequence diversity and caused clonal T-cell expansion. Patients were allowed to have had prior anti-PD-1, anti-PD-L1 or anti-CTLA-4 therapy, and roughly two fifths of the dose-escalation patients had been treated with checkpoint inhibitors. The dose-escalation cohort was almost 85% male with a mean age of about 60 years, ranging from roughly 23 to 90. Partial responses occurred in three dose-escalation patients: two with cutaneous melanoma and one with hepatocellular carcinoma. The monotherapy dose-escalation portion (N ≈ 56 patients) of the phase I ivuxolimab trial is reported in the paper. Of the 50 or so patients in dose escalation, approximately 20 had hepatocellular carcinoma, about 15 had melanoma, 9 had renal cell carcinoma and 9 had head and neck cancer. Intravenous ivuxolimab was administered to patients every 2 weeks at six dose levels: 0.01, 0.1, 0.3, 1.5, 3 and 10 mg/kg.

Summary of the overall study and its limitations: Low levels of normalized T-cell clonal expansion were also shown by some nonresponding patients. On average, CD8+ T cells showed more expanded clones than CD4+ T cells after ivuxolimab. Which antigens the clonally expanded peripheral T cells were specific for was not determined. In the 0.1-3.0 mg/kg groups, partial responders were among the patients with the lowest normalized peripheral clonal expansion, particularly in CD8+ T cells. Clonal expansion of both CD4+ and CD8+ blood T cells was observed from baseline to week 6 at doses 0.1 to 3.0 mg/kg.

Patients with autoimmune disease history or receiving systemic immunosuppression were excluded from the trial. Peripheral blood for TCR sequencing was collected from all dose cohorts at baseline, on cycle 4 day 1, and on cycle 7 day 1. Samples came from an open-label, multicenter, first-in-human phase I dose-escalation trial of ivuxolimab. Adults with locally advanced or metastatic melanoma, renal cell, hepatocellular, or head and neck squamous cell carcinoma were enrolled in the trial. Before TCR sequencing, CD4+ T cells and CD8+ T cells from peripheral blood were sorted into separate populations.

The source was CD4+ or CD8+ T cells sorted from blood, collected in a trial of the OX40 agonist ivuxolimab. This chain joins TRBV5-6 to TRBJ2-5, with 9 central nucleotides matching TRBD1. The J call may not be correct, given that the DNA end is closer to TRBJ2-7. This sequence originates from an adult with an advanced solid tumor such as melanoma, head and neck, liver or kidney cancer. The CDR3 protein sequence reads: CASSAAGTGISYEQYF. The DNA is as follows: TGTGCCAGCAGCGCGGCCGGGACAGGGATCTCCTACGAGCAGTACTTC.